This T cell receptor beta chain was recorded in a study of T-cell reconstitution after alpha-beta-depleted transplantation in children. Regarding this clonotype: Its antigen is undetermined.

Preparation of the TCRbeta library involved a method that used unique molecular identifiers. Via MiXCR, TCRdb re-called the PCR reads, giving one row per CDR3 protein. Of 90,000 to 100,000 distinct CDR3 sequences in the sample, 20% to 25% were seen once. Findings and limits, study-wide: The high TCRbeta diversity at day 60 in some patients came from surviving recipient T cells and thymic progenitors. Among T cells one year after transplant, newly produced cells accounted for most counts and diversity. By about two months after transplant, alpha-beta T cells reportedly arose from several hundred graft clones that had expanded.

Source: PBMCs, taken before TCRalphabeta/CD19-depleted stem cell transplant. The source is a boy between 2 and 10 years old with acute lymphoblastic leukemia, due to receive a stem cell transplant.

The chain's CDR3 is CASSLDGHLNQPQHF. CDR3 DNA: TGTGCCAGCAGCTTAGATGGCCACTTGAATCAGCCCCAGCATTTT. V gene TRBV7-8 combines with J gene TRBJ1-5; D not resolved. This CDR3 is built from 15 residues. Looked up from germline, CDR1 is SGHVS and CDR2 is FQNEAQ. V lost 1 base and J 4 bases, leaving 11 bases between the germline ends.